Listed below are T cell receptor beta chains from one sample, sequenced in a study of blood T cell repertoires in COVID-19. The repertoire was sequenced with immunoSEQ multiplex PCR; TCRdb's copy has only in-frame clones and lacks some. The sample shows 160,000 or so clones, about 88% of them seen only once. Sequenced material: peripheral blood. These receptors all stem from a woman between 50 and 59 years old with COVID-19, enrolled during active disease. Each CDR3 is given with its conserved first and last residue. The D gene is left open where the match is weak. Clone size is given for some rows only: seen once, a few or many times, or a class if the clone is expanded.

.,12,TRBV6-2/TRBV6-3,.,TRBJ1-6,TGTGCCAGCAGTTCATATAATTCACCCCTCCACTTT,CASSSYNSPLHF
TRBD2,13,TRBV29-1,.,TRBJ2-1,TGCAGCGTTGGGACTAGCGGGGGGGGTGAGCAGTTCTTC,CSVGTSGGGEQFF
TRBD1,13,TRBV28,.,TRBJ2-7,TGTGCCAGCAGTCCGGGACAGTCCTACGAGCAGTACTTC,CASSPGQSYEQYF
TRBD1,14,TRBV10-2,.,TRBJ2-7,TGCGCCAGTGGACAGGGAAATACCCTTGGCGAGCAGTACTTC,CASGQGNTLGEQYF
TRBD1,12,TRBV30,once,TRBJ2-3,TGTGCCCAGGACAGGCGCACAGATACGCAGTATTTT,CAQDRRTDTQYF
.,10,TRBV7-6,.,TRBJ2-1,TGTGCCAGCAGCGTAGGAGAGTTGGTCTTC,CASSVGELVF
TRBD1,13,TRBV28,.,TRBJ1-2,TGTGCCATAGGACAGGAAAATAACTATGGCTACACCTTC,CAIGQENNYGYTF
TRBD1,15,TRBV3-1/TRBV3-2,.,TRBJ1-4,TGTGCCAGCAGCCTGATCGGGACAGGGAAAGAAAAACTGTTTTTT,CASSLIGTGKEKLFF
.,16,TRBV2,.,TRBJ1-6,TGTGCCAGCAGTGAAAGGGAGTCGGGAAAGAATTCACCCCTCCACTTT,CASSERESGKNSPLHF
.,11,TRBV3-1/TRBV3-2,few,TRBJ1-2,TGTGCCAGCAGCCAGGGCGTTGGCTACACCTTC,CASSQGVGYTF
.,14,TRBV14,few,TRBJ1-2,TGTGCCAGCAGCCAAGATACAGAAGCTGATGGCTACACCTTC,CASSQDTEADGYTF
TRBD1,15,TRBV28,.,TRBJ1-2,TGTGCCAGCAGTTCCTCAGGGGGCTTAACTTATGGCTACACCTTC,CASSSSGGLTYGYTF
TRBD1,13,TRBV7-2,.,TRBJ2-7,TGTGCCAGCAGCTCGGACAGGGGCTACGAGCAGTACTTC,CASSSDRGYEQYF